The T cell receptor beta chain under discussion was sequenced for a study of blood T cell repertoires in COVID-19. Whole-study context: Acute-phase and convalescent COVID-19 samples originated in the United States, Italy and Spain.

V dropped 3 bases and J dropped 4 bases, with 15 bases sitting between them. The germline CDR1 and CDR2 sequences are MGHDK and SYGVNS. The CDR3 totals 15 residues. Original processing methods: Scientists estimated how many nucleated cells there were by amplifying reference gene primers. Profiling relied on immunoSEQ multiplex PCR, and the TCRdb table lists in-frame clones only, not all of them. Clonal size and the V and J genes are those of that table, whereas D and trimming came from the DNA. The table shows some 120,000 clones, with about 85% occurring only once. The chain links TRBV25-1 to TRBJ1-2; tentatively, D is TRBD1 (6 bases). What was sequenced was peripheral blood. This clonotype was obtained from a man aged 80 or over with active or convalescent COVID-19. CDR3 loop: CASSDGGGASYGYTF. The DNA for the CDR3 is TGTGCCAGCAGTGACGGCGGGGGGGCCAGCTATGGCTACACCTTC.